What follows is one T cell receptor beta chain and its context. Its target is unknown. This entry belongs to a study of monozygotic twins with inflammatory bowel disease. The study's findings and limits: It was observed that concordant and discordant twins did not differ in repertoire similarity, possibly given limited power.

Each of TCRalpha and TCRbeta cDNA went through two nested PCRs, lasting about 16 and 10 cycles. For each CDR3 protein, TCRdb gives one entry from its re-call of the 5' RACE reads, without DNA. Its listing shows approximately 100,000 distinct CDR3 sequences. This CDR3 region has 11 residues. The germline CDR1 and CDR2 sequences are SGHRS and YFSETQ. The chain uses TRBV5-1 and TRBJ2-7. Sequenced material: blood. The sequence came from a human donor with ulcerative colitis or Crohn's disease, or a healthy co-twin of an affected twin (not recorded which). This chain's CDR3 is CASSLIGEQYF.